What follows is one T cell receptor beta chain and its context. Antigen unknown. The data stem from a study of Ad26.COV2.S vaccination and SARS-CoV-2 variants. Notes on the study in general: Assessments of TCR breadth and depth may have underestimated the total T cell responses.

Assay used: immunoSEQ multiplex PCR; TCRdb lists only in-frame clones, some missing. The repertoire holds hundreds of thousands of clones, roughly four fifths seen once, with almost 7.5% in the top ten. Specified treatment: around 19 received Ad26.COV2.S at low or high dose, single or two shots; 5 received placebo; per-sample allocation not given. Samples were taken on day 63 after the first vaccine or placebo injection. Germline V gives CDR1 SGDLS, CDR2 YYNGEE. V lost 1 base and J lost 7; bases outside the gene matches: 5. This CDR3 has 16 residues. Here the sequenced sample was peripheral blood, taken in a trial of Ad26.COV2.S vaccine versus placebo. This sequence joins TRBV9 and TRBJ2-1, with TRBD2 identical over 13 bases. This TCR was sampled from a person aged 18-65 years who received the Ad26.COV2.S COVID-19 vaccine or a placebo. CDR3 sequence reads: CASSVTSGRAENEQFF. Written as DNA, the CDR3 is TGTGCCAGCAGCGTAACTAGCGGGAGGGCCGAGAATGAGCAGTTCTTC.